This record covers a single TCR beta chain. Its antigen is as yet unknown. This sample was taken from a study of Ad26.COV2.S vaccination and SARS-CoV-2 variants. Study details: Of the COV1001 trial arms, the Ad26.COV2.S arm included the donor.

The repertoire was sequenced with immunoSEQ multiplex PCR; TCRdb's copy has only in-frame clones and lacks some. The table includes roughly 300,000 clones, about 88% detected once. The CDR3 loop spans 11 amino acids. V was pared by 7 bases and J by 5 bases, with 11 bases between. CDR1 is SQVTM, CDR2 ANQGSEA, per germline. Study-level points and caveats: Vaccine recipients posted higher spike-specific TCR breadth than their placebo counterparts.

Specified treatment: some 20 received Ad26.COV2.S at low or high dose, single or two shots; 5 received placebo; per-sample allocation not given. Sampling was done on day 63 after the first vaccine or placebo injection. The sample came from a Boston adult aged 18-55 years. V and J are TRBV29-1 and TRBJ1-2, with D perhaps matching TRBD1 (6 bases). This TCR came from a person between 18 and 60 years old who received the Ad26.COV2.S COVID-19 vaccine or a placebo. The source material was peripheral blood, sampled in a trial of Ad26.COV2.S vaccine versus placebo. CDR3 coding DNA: TGCAGCGCTACGGACAGATATGGCTACACCTTC. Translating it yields CSATDRYGYTF. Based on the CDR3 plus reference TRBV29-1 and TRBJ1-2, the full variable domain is SAVISQKPSRDICQRGTSLTIQCQVDSQVTMMFWYRQQPGQSLTLIATANQGSEATYESGFVIDKFPISRPNLTFSTLTVSNMSPEDSSIYLCSATDRYGYTFGSGTRLTVV.